A selection of T cell receptor beta chains follows, all from one sample in a study of metastatic and nonmetastatic thyroid tumors. Via MiXCR, TCRdb re-called the PCR reads. The sample yields several thousand clones, about 24% seen once. The sample was tumor tissue. The receptors stem from a male donor with papillary thyroid cancer or a benign thyroid nodule (not recorded which). Some clones in this sample may be carry-over from other donors' samples. The CDR3 runs from the conserved cysteine through the conserved F or W. D genes are given only for firm matches. Not every row has a clone size; where given, it reads once, few, many or a size class.

V,size,J,D,DNA,CDR3
TRBV28,hyperexpanded,TRBJ2-2,.,TGTGCCAGCAACTTATGGGAAGACGGCGGGGAGCTGTTTTTT,CASNLWEDGGELFF
TRBV28,.,TRBJ2-1,TRBD2,TGTGCCAGCAGCACCCGGACTAGCGGGATGGGAATCTACAATGAGCAGTTCTTC,CASSTRTSGMGIYNEQFF
TRBV6-2/TRBV6-3,.,TRBJ1-6,TRBD1,TGTGCCAGCAGTTACTCGAACAGGGGAAGAAGTAACTCACCCCTCCACTTT,CASSYSNRGRSNSPLHF
TRBV27,large,TRBJ2-1,TRBD2,TGTGCCAGCAGTTTCGGGGGGGACGAGCAGTTCTTC,CASSFGGDEQFF
TRBV19,few,TRBJ2-7,.,TGTGCCAGTAGTATGGCTAGTCGTGGCTACGAGCAGTACTTC,CASSMASRGYEQYF
TRBV5-6,.,TRBJ1-5,.,TGTGTCGGCAGCTTGGGGTGGGGAATCAATCAGCCCCAGCATTTT,CVGSLGWGINQPQHF
TRBV6-1,large,TRBJ1-5,.,TGTGCCAGCAGCACGGGGGCCCTAAGACGGCCCGATCAGCCCCAGCATTTT,CASSTGALRRPDQPQHF
TRBV27,.,TRBJ2-7,.,TGTGCCAGCAGTTTACGAGGGAGTGAGCAGTACTTC,CASSLRGSEQYF
TRBV14,many,TRBJ2-3,TRBD1,TGTGCCAGCAGCCAAGATAGGGGGCGCCAAATGTATTTT,CASSQDRGRQMYF
TRBV2,few,TRBJ2-7,.,TGTGCCAGCAGAATGGGTTACGAGCAGTACTTC,CASRMGYEQYF
TRBV2,medium-sized,TRBJ2-3,TRBD2,TGTGCCAGCAGTGAAGGACTAGCGGGTATCACAGATACGCAGTATTTT,CASSEGLAGITDTQYF
TRBV12-3/TRBV12-4,few,TRBJ2-1,TRBD2,TGTGCCAGCAGCCTGGGGACAGGGGCGAGGACTAGCGGGGGGGCGATCAAGTTCTTC,CASSLGTGARTSGGAIKFF
TRBV27,few,TRBJ2-6,.,TGTGTCAGCAGTAGGCGGGGTTCTAGCTCTGGGGCCAACGTCCTGACTTTC,CVSSRRGSSSGANVLTF
TRBV7-2,.,TRBJ1-4,.,TGTGCCAGCAGCTTCGGACGAGGAGCGGAACTGTTTTTT,CASSFGRGAELFF
TRBV20-1,large,TRBJ2-1,.,TGCAGTGCTAGACGCTCACACAATGAGCAGTTCTTC,CSARRSHNEQFF
TRBV6-2/TRBV6-3,.,TRBJ2-5,.,TGTGCCAGCAGTTACAGGTCCGGGGACGTCGGAAAGACCCAGTACTTC,CASSYRSGDVGKTQYF
TRBV2,medium-sized,TRBJ2-1,.,TGTGCCAGCGCTTTAGACGGCTCCTACAATGAGCAGTTCTTC,CASALDGSYNEQFF
TRBV2,.,TRBJ1-1,.,TGTGCCAGCAGCGTCGGGGGGGGCACTGAAGCTTTCTTT,CASSVGGGTEAFF
TRBV20-1,.,TRBJ2-1,TRBD2,TGCAGTGCTGATAGCGGGGTTTACAATGAGCAGTTCTTC,CSADSGVYNEQFF
TRBV5-1,.,TRBJ1-2,TRBD1,TGCGCCAGCAGCTTTGGGACAGGGTCCACTGGCTACACCTTC,CASSFGTGSTGYTF
TRBV27,.,TRBJ2-7,.,TGTGCCAGCAGTTGGGGCGGTAATAGGAGAAACGAGCAGTACTTC,CASSWGGNRRNEQYF
TRBV6-6,medium-sized,TRBJ1-2,.,TGTGCCAGCAGTTACTCTGCCGGGACTCGCTACACCTTC,CASSYSAGTRYTF
TRBV6-2/TRBV6-3,large,TRBJ2-1,TRBD2,TGTGCCAGCATCCCGGGACTAGCGGGCTACAATGAGCAGTTCTTC,CASIPGLAGYNEQFF
TRBV6-1,medium-sized,TRBJ2-4,TRBD1,TGTGCCAGCACCCGGACAGGACTCGTCGCCAAAAACATTCAGTACTTC,CASTRTGLVAKNIQYF
TRBV6-1,medium-sized,TRBJ2-1,TRBD1,TGTGCCAGCGGAGAAGACAGGGATGTATACAATGAGCAGTTCTTC,CASGEDRDVYNEQFF
TRBV5-1,once,TRBJ2-3,.,TGCGCCAGCAGCCGAGAGGACAGCCGCACAGATACGCAGTATTTT,CASSREDSRTDTQYF
TRBV20-1,.,TRBJ2-7,TRBD2,TGCAGTGCCCGGGACGGCGGGGGCTCCTACGAGCAGTACTTC,CSARDGGGSYEQYF
TRBV27,.,TRBJ1-2,TRBD1,TGTGCCAGCAAGGTACAGGGGGCGGATGGCTACACCTTC,CASKVQGADGYTF
TRBV12-3/TRBV12-4,few,TRBJ2-7,.,TGTGCCAGCAGTTTAGGTACAGGGTTGAGGGAGCAGTACTTC,CASSLGTGLREQYF
TRBV3-1,once,TRBJ2-7,TRBD2,TGTGCCAGCAGCCAAGTGGCTAGCGGGGGAACCTACGAGCAGTACTTC,CASSQVASGGTYEQYF
TRBV5-1,.,TRBJ1-1,.,TGCGCCAGCAGCTTGAGTGGCACTGAAGCTTTCTTT,CASSLSGTEAFF
TRBV7-2,.,TRBJ2-7,.,TGTGCCAGCAGCCCCGCATACAGTAAACACTACGAGCAGTACTTC,CASSPAYSKHYEQYF
TRBV2,few,TRBJ2-1,.,TGTGCCGGCAGTGCCGAGGAGGGGAGGACAGATGAGCAGTCCTTC,CAGSAEEGRTDEQSF
TRBV4-1,many,TRBJ1-5,.,TGCGCCAGCAGCCAAGAACAGCTCGATAGCAATCAGCCCCAGCATTTT,CASSQEQLDSNQPQHF
TRBV19,.,TRBJ2-2,TRBD2,TGTGCCAGTAGGGAAGCGGGAGGGCGAACCGGGGAGCTGTTTTTT,CASREAGGRTGELFF
TRBV30,.,TRBJ2-2,TRBD1,TGTGCCACCAAGCCGGGGACAGGGGTTGTCACCGGGGAGCTGCTTTTC,CATKPGTGVVTGELLF
TRBV11-2,medium-sized,TRBJ1-3,TRBD1,TGTGCCAGCAGCAAAAAGGATGGCAGGGGGCTTGGAAACACCATATATTTT,CASSKKDGRGLGNTIYF
TRBV7-2,medium-sized,TRBJ2-3,.,TGTGCCAGCAGCCATAAGGCGCTACTCCACAGCACAGATACGCAGTATTTT,CASSHKALLHSTDTQYF
TRBV5-4,many,TRBJ2-7,TRBD2,TGTGCCAGCCACCCGGGACTAGCGGGGGAACGCTCCTACGAGCAGTACTTC,CASHPGLAGERSYEQYF